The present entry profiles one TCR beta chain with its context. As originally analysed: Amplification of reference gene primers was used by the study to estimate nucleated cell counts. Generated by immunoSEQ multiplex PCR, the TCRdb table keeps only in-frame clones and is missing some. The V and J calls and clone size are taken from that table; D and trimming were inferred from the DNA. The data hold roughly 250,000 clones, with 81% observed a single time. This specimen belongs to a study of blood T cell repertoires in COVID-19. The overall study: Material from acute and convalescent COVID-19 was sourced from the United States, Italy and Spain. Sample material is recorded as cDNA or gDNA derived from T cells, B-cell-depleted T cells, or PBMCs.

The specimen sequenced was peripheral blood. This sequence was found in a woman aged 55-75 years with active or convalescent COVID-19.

The CDR3 nucleotides are TGTGCCTGGAGTGTGACTCTAACGAGGACTTTCTTT. This encodes CAWSVTLTRTFF. This rearrangement joins TRBV30 to TRBJ1-1; D uncertain. Germline CDR1 is GTSNPN and CDR2 is SVGIG (reference sequence). The CDR3 runs to 12 residues. Trimming pared 0 bases from V and 12 bases from J, leaving 14 bases between.